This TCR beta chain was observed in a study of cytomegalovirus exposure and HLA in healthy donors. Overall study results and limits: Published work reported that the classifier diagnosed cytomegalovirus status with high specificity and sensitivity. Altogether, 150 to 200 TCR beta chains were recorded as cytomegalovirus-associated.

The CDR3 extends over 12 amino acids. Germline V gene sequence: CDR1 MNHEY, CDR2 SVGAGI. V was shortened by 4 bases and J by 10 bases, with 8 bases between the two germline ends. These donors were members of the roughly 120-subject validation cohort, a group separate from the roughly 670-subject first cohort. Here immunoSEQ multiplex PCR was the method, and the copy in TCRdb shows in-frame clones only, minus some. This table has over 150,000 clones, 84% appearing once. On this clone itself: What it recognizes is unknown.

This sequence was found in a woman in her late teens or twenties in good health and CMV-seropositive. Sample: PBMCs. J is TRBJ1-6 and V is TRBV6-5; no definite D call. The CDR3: CASSSTVSPLHF. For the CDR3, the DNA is TGTGCCAGCAGTTCAACGGTATCACCCCTCCACTTT.